Each of the 7 T cell receptor beta chains below was sequenced from the same sample in a study of breast tumors, draining lymph nodes, adjacent tissues. TCRdb re-derived calls from the multiplex PCR reads in MiXCR, one entry per CDR3 protein. The sample holds about 89,000 distinct CDR3 sequences, approximately 30% seen once. Samples came from axillary lymph nodes draining the breast cancer. Sequencing was carried out using axillary lymph node tissue. Receptors originate from a female donor with breast cancer. Some clones in this sample may be carry-over from other donors' samples.

In regard to this clonotype: One junction end disagrees with the germline gene, perhaps due to a read error. The rearrangement uses TRBV12-5 and TRBJ1-2; D uncertain. The CDR3 runs to 14 residues. CDR1 LGHNT and CDR2 FRNRAP come from the germline V gene. The CDR3 bases are TGTGCTAATGGTTTCGAGGACCGAAACTATGGCTACACCTTC. This sequence encodes CANGFEDRNYGYTF.

The gene calls are TRBV3-1 and TRBJ1-1, with D unresolved. There are 13 residues in the CDR3. Germline loops: CDR1 LGHDT, CDR2 YNNKEL (reference sequence). The V and J ends lost 3 bases and 1 base respectively, with 6 bases between them. CDR3 region: CASSQFENTEAFF. The CDR3 DNA is TGTGCCAGCAGCCAGTTCGAGAACACTGAAGCTTTCTTT.

This clonotype occurred many times. The rearrangement links TRBV4-1 to TRBJ1-5; 9 bases match TRBD1. The germline V gene has CDR1 MGHRA and CDR2 YSYEKL. The CDR3 contains 16 residues. Germline trimming cut 3 bases from V and 4 bases from J; bases unmatched to any gene: 7. The CDR3: CASSHQTGGSNQPQHF. DNA for the CDR3: TGCGCCAGCAGCCATCAGACAGGGGGGTCAAATCAGCCCCAGCATTTT.

The chain links TRBV25-1 to TRBJ1-3; D is possibly TRBD1 (5 bases). The ends were cut back, 2 bases at V and 4 bases at J, with 18 bases in the middle. Per germline, CDR1 MGHDK and CDR2 SYGVNS. The CDR3 has 17 residues. CDR3 DNA sequence: TGTGCCAGCAGTGAAAAGCGGGGCACGGCCTTGGGAAACACCATATATTTT. Its translation: CASSEKRGTALGNTIYF. The full variable domain, in which reference TRBV25-1 and TRBJ1-3 provide the parts outside the CDR3, is EADIYQTPRYLVIGTGKKITLECSQTMGHDKMYWYQQDPGMELHLIHYSYGVNSTEKGDLSSESTVSRIRTEHFPLTLESARPSHTSQYLCASSEKRGTALGNTIYFGEGSWLTVV.

The sample holds many counts of this clonotype. The gene calls are TRBV19 and TRBJ1-2, with D uncertain. Trimming stripped 3 bases from V and 4 bases from J, with 9 bases between. Germline assignment: CDR1 LNHDA and CDR2 SQIVND (reference sequence). There are 13 residues in the CDR3. In DNA form, the CDR3 reads TGTGCCAGTAGTATTGTGGGGAGCTATGGCTACACCTTC. Its translation: CASSIVGSYGYTF.

This chain joins TRBV11-2 and TRBJ2-5, with 8 bases matching TRBD2. Trimming cost V 0 bases and J 10 bases; bases outside gene matches: 1. CDR1 is SGHAT and CDR2 is FQNNGV in the germline V gene. The CDR3 is 12 amino acids. In nucleotides, the CDR3 is TGTGCCAGCAGCTTAGACGGGGGGGGCCAGTACTTC. Amino acids: CASSLDGGGQYF.

This chain connects TRBV7-9 to TRBJ2-5; 7 bases fit TRBD1. Germline CDR1 and CDR2: SEHNR and FQNEAQ (reference sequence). V trimming: 5 bases; J trimming: 9 bases; junction bases outside the gene matches: 12. The CDR3 extends over 14 amino acids. This CDR3 is CASSQGQAGVAQYF. DNA of the CDR3: TGTGCCAGCAGCCAAGGACAGGCAGGGGTTGCCCAGTACTTC. Variable domain in full (rest from reference TRBV7-9 and TRBJ2-5): DTGVSQNPRHKITKRGQNVTFRCDPISEHNRLYWYRQTLGQGPEFLTYFQNEAQLEKSRLLSDRFSAERPKGSFSTLEIQRTEQGDSAMYLCASSQGQAGVAQYFGPGTRLLVL.